These 5 T cell receptor beta chains share one sample of origin, sequenced in a study of blood T cell repertoires in COVID-19. The assay was immunoSEQ multiplex PCR, and TCRdb's table has in-frame clones only and misses some. The sample includes some 430,000 clones, about 92% of them seen just once. What was sequenced was PBMCs or T cells enriched from blood (not recorded which). These receptor sequences come from a man younger than 35 who had recovered from COVID-19.

The chain links TRBV5-5 to TRBJ2-3, with 11 bases identical to TRBD2. V shed 0 bases and J 4 bases; nucleotides not matched to a gene: 4. From germline, CDR1 is SGHKS and CDR2 YYEKEE (reference sequence). The CDR3 spans 16 residues. The DNA for the CDR3 is TGTGCCAGCAGCTTGGCGTTAGCGGGGGGGCCAGATACGCAGTATTTT. This sequence encodes CASSLALAGGPDTQYF.

This rearrangement joins TRBV11-3 to TRBJ1-1; tentatively, D is TRBD1 (6 bases). The CDR3 extends over 15 amino acids. Trimming stripped 1 base from V and 5 bases from J, with 14 bases between. The germline CDR1 and CDR2 sequences are SGHNT and YENEEA. CDR3 sequence: CASSLVPRGRTEAFF. DNA of the CDR3: TGTGCCAGCAGCTTAGTCCCCAGGGGACGAACTGAAGCTTTCTTT.

V gene TRBV28 combines with J gene TRBJ2-7, with 9 bases fitting TRBD2. In germline, CDR1 is MDHEN, CDR2 SYDVKM. This CDR3 has 15 amino acids. After removal of 6 bases from V and 1 base from J, the junction contained 7 bases not matched to a gene. CDR3 loop: CASRLSGRLSYEQYF. The DNA for the CDR3 is TGTGCCAGCAGACTTAGCGGGAGACTTTCCTACGAGCAGTACTTC.

The rearrangement joins TRBV11-2 to TRBJ2-7; 9 bases align to TRBD2. Germline CDR1 reads SGHAT; CDR2 reads FQNNGV. Trimming cost V 5 bases and J 3 bases; bases outside gene matches: 8. The CDR3 runs 15 residues. CDR3 DNA sequence: TGTGCCAGCAGCCGTGAGGGACTAGCTGGCTACGAGCAGTACTTC. Its protein is CASSREGLAGYEQYF.

This sequence joins TRBV27 and TRBJ1-1; perhaps TRBD1 as D (6 bases). Per germline, CDR1 MNHEY and CDR2 SMNVEV (reference sequence). This CDR3 is 15 amino acids long. V shed 5 bases and J shed 3 bases, with 16 bases lying between them. In nucleotides, the CDR3 is TGTGCCAGCAGTCCACAGGGAAAGGCGTACACTGAAGCTTTCTTT. Amino acid sequence: CASSPQGKAYTEAFF.